What follows are 20 T cell receptor beta chains derived from one specimen sequenced in a study of OX40 agonist ivuxolimab in advanced cancers. Measured with immunoSEQ multiplex PCR; TCRdb has only the in-frame clones, and not every one. The sample includes 55,000 to 65,000 clones, about 89% seen only once; the top ten take roughly a sixth. Sequencing was performed on CD4+ or CD8+ T cells sorted from blood, taken in a trial of the OX40 agonist ivuxolimab. The receptors were gathered from an adult with an advanced solid tumor such as melanoma, head and neck, liver or kidney cancer.

The gene calls are TRBV11-3 and TRBJ1-2; 7 positions match TRBD1. Germline V CDR1 and CDR2: SGHNT, YENEEA. This CDR3 comprises 13 residues. Trimming removed 1 base from V and 4 bases from J; junction bases left unmatched: 0. CDR3 sequence reads: CASSLAGGYGYTF. The CDR3 DNA reads TGTGCCAGCAGCTTAGCAGGGGGCTATGGCTACACCTTC.

The CDR3 is CASSLGDSPNEQFF. CDR3 coding DNA: TGTGCCAGCAGCTTGGGGGACTCCCCCAATGAGCAGTTCTTC. The V and J genes are TRBV5-4 and TRBJ2-1, with D possibly matching TRBD2 (6 bases). Germline-derived CDR1 and CDR2 are SGHNT and YYREEE (reference sequence). Deletions cut 0 bases from V and 6 bases from J, with 10 bases between. The CDR3 is made up of 14 amino acids.

The chain couples TRBV27 to TRBJ2-1, with a tentative D call TRBD1 (6 bases). Between the trimmed V and J ends, which lost 6 bases and 2 bases, there was a span of 20 bases. Germline loops: CDR1 MNHEY, CDR2 SMNVEV (reference sequence). This CDR3 comprises 17 residues. The CDR3 coding sequence is TGTGCCAGCAGAGCCCACCCGGGGCAGGGGCCCTACAATGAGCAGTTCTTC. It encodes CASRAHPGQGPYNEQFF.

The chain recombines TRBV6-6 with TRBJ1-2, with D unresolved. This CDR3 has 11 residues. Per the germline V gene, CDR1 is MNHNY and CDR2 is SVGAGI (reference sequence). Between the trimmed V and J ends, which lost 0 bases and 7 bases, there was a span of 3 bases. The CDR3 sequence is CASSYSAGYTF. In nucleotides, the CDR3 is TGTGCCAGCAGTTACTCGGCTGGCTACACCTTC.

The CDR3 loop is CASSYSDSYNYYGYTF. The CDR3 DNA reads TGTGCCAGCAGTTACTCTGACAGCTATAACTACTATGGCTACACCTTC. The rearrangement links TRBV6-5 to TRBJ1-2; tentatively, D is TRBD1 (5 bases). Germline V CDR1 and CDR2: MNHEY, SVGAGI. V lost 0 bases and J lost 3, with 14 bases in between. The CDR3 loop spans 16 amino acids.

The rearrangement links TRBV7-9 to TRBJ1-6, with a possible D match to TRBD1 (6 bases). This CDR3 has 16 amino acids. Trimming removed 4 bases from V and 7 bases from J, with 17 bases in between. The germline V gene encodes CDR1 SEHNR and CDR2 FQNEAQ (reference sequence). CDR3 coding DNA: TGTGCCAGCAGCTATACACCACAGGGACTAAATTCACCCCTCCACTTT. Residues: CASSYTPQGLNSPLHF.

A word on this clone: The sample holds other DNA sequences that translate to the same CDR3. V gene TRBV19 combines with J gene TRBJ1-1; D gene unclear. Trimming left V 3 bases short and J 1 base short, with 6 bases between. CDR1 and CDR2 from the germline V gene are LNHDA and SQIVND (reference sequence). The CDR3 spans 13 residues. CDR3 bases: TGTGCCAGTAGTATCTCAGGGAACACTGAAGCTTTCTTT. It encodes CASSISGNTEAFF. Together with reference TRBV19 and TRBJ1-1, the CDR3 gives the full variable domain: DGGITQSPKYLFRKEGQNVTLSCEQNLNHDAMYWYRQDPGQGLRLIYYSQIVNDFQKGDIAEGYSVSREKKESFPLTVTSAQKNPTAFYLCASSISGNTEAFFGQGTRLTVV.

CDR3 in DNA: TGTGCCAGCAGATCCCGGGACCTCCCAATCTACGAGCAGTACTTC. Amino acids: CASRSRDLPIYEQYF. The chain carries TRBV13 and TRBJ2-7, with D perhaps TRBD1 or TRBD2 (5 bases each). The V end lost 6 bases, the J end lost 3 bases, and 18 bases lay between the germline ends. This CDR3 contains 15 residues. Per germline, CDR1 PRHDT and CDR2 FYEKMQ (reference sequence).

CDR3 nucleotides: TGTGCCAGCAGCTTCCGGGGAGCCGGAAACACCATATATTTT. It translates to CASSFRGAGNTIYF. The chain joins TRBV5-4 to TRBJ1-3; no clear D. Trimming took 2 bases from V and 4 from J, leaving 10 bases between them. This CDR3 has 14 amino acids. Germline V lookup: CDR1 SGHNT, CDR2 YYREEE (reference sequence).

J is TRBJ1-1 and V is TRBV27, with a weak D call TRBD1 (5 bases). Germline assignment: CDR1 MNHEY and CDR2 SMNVEV (reference sequence). The V gene lost 8 bases and the J gene lost 1 base, with 8 bases spanning the gap. The CDR3 is made up of 12 amino acids. In nucleotides, the CDR3 is TGTGCCAGCGGACAACCGAACACTGAAGCTTTCTTT. It specifies CASGQPNTEAFF.

This sequence joins TRBV7-8 and TRBJ2-7; D tentatively reads TRBD1 or TRBD2 (6 bases each). The CDR3 totals 15 residues. Trimming stripped 1 base from V and 0 bases from J, with 10 bases between. Looked up from germline, CDR1 is SGHVS and CDR2 is FQNEAQ. As DNA, the CDR3 is TGTGCCAGCAGCTTAGAACGGGGGCACTCCTACGAGCAGTACTTC. Amino acid sequence: CASSLERGHSYEQYF.

V gene TRBV13 combines with J gene TRBJ2-7; the match to TRBD2 covers 7 bases. Germline V gene data show CDR1 as PRHDT and CDR2 as FYEKMQ (reference sequence). This CDR3 comprises 13 residues. J gave up 2 bases and V 2 bases, and 0 bases lay outside the gene matches. Here the CDR3 reads CASSLSGAYEQYF. The CDR3 DNA sequence: TGTGCCAGCAGCTTAAGCGGGGCCTACGAGCAGTACTTC. Drawing the rest from reference TRBV13 and TRBJ2-7, the complete variable domain is AAGVIQSPRHLIKEKRETATLKCYPIPRHDTVYWYQQGPGQDPQFLISFYEKMQSDKGSIPDRFSAQQFSDYHSELNMSSLELGDSALYFCASSLSGAYEQYFGPGTRLTVT.

V usage is TRBV11-2 and J usage is TRBJ1-1; 7 bases agree with TRBD1. V was pared by 1 base and J by 7 bases, with 6 bases of the junction left unmatched. CDR1 is SGHAT and CDR2 is FQNNGV in the germline V gene. This CDR3 comprises 14 residues. CDR3 sequence reads: CASSLVAGGDEAFF. In DNA, the CDR3 is TGTGCCAGCAGCTTAGTGGCAGGGGGTGATGAAGCTTTCTTT.

V is TRBV5-6 and J is TRBJ2-2, with a possible D match to TRBD2 (5 bases). V lost 5 bases, J lost 2 bases, and 13 bases lay in between. Germline V gene lookup returns CDR1 SGHDT and CDR2 YYEEEE. The CDR3 has 15 amino acids. The CDR3 sequence: CASRIRTLNTGELFF. CDR3 sequence (DNA): TGTGCCAGCAGGATTCGGACTCTAAACACCGGGGAGCTGTTTTTT.

The chain recombines TRBV5-5 with TRBJ1-1; 8 bases map to TRBD1. V gave up 0 bases and J gave up 3 bases; unmatched junction bases: 1. The CDR3 is 14 amino acids. Germline lookup yields CDR1 SGHKS and CDR2 YYEKEE (reference sequence). The CDR3 sequence: CASSLGTGYTEAFF. DNA for the CDR3: TGTGCCAGCAGCTTGGGGACAGGGTACACTGAAGCTTTCTTT. The full variable domain, in which reference TRBV5-5 and TRBJ1-1 provide the parts outside the CDR3, is DAGVTQSPTHLIKTRGQQVTLRCSPISGHKSVSWYQQVLGQGPQFIFQYYEKEERGRGNFPDRFSARQFPNYSSELNVNALLLGDSALYLCASSLGTGYTEAFFGQGTRLTVV.

V usage is TRBV10-3 and J usage is TRBJ1-1, with unresolved D. V shed 9 bases and J shed 0 bases, with 11 bases lying between them. CDR3 length: 13 residues. CDR1 is ENHRY and CDR2 is SYGVKD in the germline V gene. The CDR3 DNA reads TGTGCCATGACGCCAGGTTTGAACACTGAAGCTTTCTTT. Translating it yields CAMTPGLNTEAFF.

This chain joins TRBV27 and TRBJ2-7; 10 bases match TRBD1. V trimming: 6 bases; J trimming: 2 bases; junction bases outside the gene matches: 4. Germline lookup yields CDR1 MNHEY and CDR2 SMNVEV (reference sequence). CDR3 length: 14 amino acids. The CDR3 loop reads CASRPGQGPYEQYF. Here the CDR3 DNA reads TGTGCCAGCAGGCCGGGACAGGGGCCCTACGAGCAGTACTTC.

The chain combines TRBV6-6 with TRBJ2-7, with unresolved D. Trimming stripped 0 bases from V and 0 bases from J, with 6 bases between. This CDR3 is built from 14 residues. CDR1 and CDR2 (germline): MNHNY, SVGAGI (reference sequence). DNA for the CDR3: TGTGCCAGCAGTTACTCGGGCGGCTCCTACGAGCAGTACTTC. Encoded protein: CASSYSGGSYEQYF.

The chain recombines TRBV10-2 with TRBJ2-7; no clear D. The CDR3 consists of 14 residues. Germline CDR1 is WSHSY and CDR2 is SAAADI. The V and J ends lost 2 bases and 0 bases respectively, with 8 bases between them. CDR3 sequence reads: CASSEREFSYEQYF. DNA of the CDR3: TGCGCCAGCAGTGAGAGGGAATTCTCCTACGAGCAGTACTTC.

This clone was seen once. The chain is built from TRBV6-6 and TRBJ2-1; possibly TRBD2 for D (7 bases). CDR3 length: 13 amino acids. The germline V gene has CDR1 MNHNY and CDR2 SVGAGI (reference sequence). Trimming stripped 7 bases from V and 5 bases from J, with 12 bases between. The CDR3 sequence is CASTGGADNEQFF. The CDR3, as DNA: TGTGCCAGCACGGGGGGCGCGGACAATGAGCAGTTCTTC.